This T cell receptor (beta chain) was retrieved from a study of identical twins. Broader study findings: An excess of low generation probability was shown by twin-shared out-of-frame alpha sequences. Abundant beta clonotypes from cord blood had fewer insertions, unlike memory repertoires, which showed none. The presence of invariant MAIT and iNKT cells could partly confound analyses of zero-insertion sequences.

One entry per CDR3 protein, called by TCRdb with MiXCR from the 5' RACE reads. The table has about 720,000 distinct CDR3 sequences, 18% seen once. The table lists this clonotype with many counts. Its specificity is unknown. Trimming removed 8 bases from V and 0 bases from J, with 17 bases in between. Germline V lookup: CDR1 MNHEY, CDR2 SVGEGT. This CDR3 comprises 16 residues. These data were likewise used in another study, on T cells expressing NK-cell markers.

What was sequenced was PBMCs. The sequence derives from a woman aged 18-29 years in good health. The chain has TRBV6-2 or TRBV6-3 and TRBJ1-3; weak D call: TRBD1 (6 bases). CDR3 DNA sequence: TGTGCCAGCGGCCGGGACACCAGCCTCTCTGGAAACACCATATATTTT. Amino acid sequence: CASGRDTSLSGNTIYF.